This TCR beta chain was captured by sequencing in a study of human T cells and chemical hapten exposure listed by TCRdb under 2021. About the full investigation: For sensitization, 2% DPC in acetone was applied to an approximately 2 cm by approximately 2 cm area of upper inner arm skin. Throughout the study period of 20 to 25 weeks, patients also received therapeutic DPC doses to the scalp every week. Patch testing on the upper back used Finn chambers containing 0.01% DPC, with scoring done after 6 days according to International Contact Dermatitis Research Group standards. Most of the patients in the cohort were female, and the cohort covered alopecia areata with under or over 50% scalp involvement, alopecia totalis and alopecia universalis. Libraries were combined into a pool for sequencing, and differences in TCR yield between samples came mainly from small differences in library volumes within the pool. This study followed changes in the peripheral blood TCR repertoire in vivo during primary and secondary sensitization of alopecia patients to the hapten diphenylcyclopropenone (DPC). Blood was sampled from patients pre-sensitization (week 0) and at 2, 6 and about 24 weeks after DPC sensitization. For TCR sequencing, blood came from 25 to 35 alopecia patients at anywhere from one to four time points (pre-sensitization, 2, 6 and 24 weeks). Study-wide conclusions, independent of this receptor: Alopecia, a presumed autoimmune disease, was present in all patients, so the immune response of the patients might differ from that of healthy individuals. Compared with pre-sensitization or healthy control sets, expanded TCRs formed significantly more large CDR3 similarity clusters, which is consistent with antigen-driven responses. Patch test score correlated positively with the number of PT1 expanded TCRs, reaching significance at thresholds 8, 16 and 32 but not at 4. DPC sensitization did not change the number of TCRs with a frequency above 1 in 1000, and there was no evidence of changes in global repertoire structure. After repeated subsampling, the strength of the expansion versus patch-test correlation and the threshold at which it became significant changed.

This clonotype was detected many times. No cognate antigen has been identified for it. Base qualities were left out, and no much larger clone turns up one base away. The time point label for this specimen denotes: pre-sensitization, week 0. The sample's treatment or condition label, decoded: therapeutic diphenylcyclopropenone sensitization with weekly scalp DPC. Blood at each patch-test visit was drawn before the patch test was applied. To be eligible, patients had to be aged 18 to 70, diagnosed with alopecia and judged suitable for DPC therapy, while pregnant patients were excluded. Unfractionated whole blood was collected in Tempus Blood RNA tubes, and total RNA was extracted from that blood. Libraries came from RACE. TCRdb names NextSeq 500 as the instrument used. During library preparation, unique molecular identifiers were attached to individual cDNA molecules so that TCRs could be counted in a quantitative, reproducible way. Both TCR alpha and TCR beta chains were sequenced from each blood RNA sample. The authors' analysis ran thus. Samples had a median of 95,638 TCRs, with a range from about 23,224 to 750,000. V, J and CDR3 annotation of the TCR reads was performed with the Decombinator software suite. Every sample was subsampled to the same number of TCRs (28,000) for the PS versus PT1 abundance plots. Expanded TCRs were defined as absent before sensitization and observed at least eight times at the 2-week time point. TCRdb itself trimmed the public reads at Q25 with fastp, ran MiXCR and retained productive beta chains. Rows matching on CDR3 protein sequence are summarized as one entry with the most common DNA and genes. The V and J calls were not made by the authors but by TCRdb's processing. Counted in this sample were 380,000 or so distinct CDR3 sequences; around 5.5% of them appeared once. Under 9.5% of the sample lies in the top ten.

The cysteine opens and the phenylalanine closes a CDR3 of 13 amino acids. Just CDR3 DNA is preserved here, 39 bases in frame from base 1. V lost 5 bases and J lost 2 bases; the stretch between them is 10 bases long. The germline V gene sets CDR1 to SGHRS and CDR2 to YFSETQ. The sequence was obtained from a woman aged 18-29 years with alopecia areata. Some clones in this sample may be carry-over from other donors' samples. Material: whole blood, obtained in connection with sensitization to the hapten diphenylcyclopropenone (DPC). This chain is built from TRBV5-1 and TRBJ2-5, with no reliable assignment of the D segment. CDR3 sequence: CASRWNIQETQYF. In nucleotide form, the sequence is TGCGCCAGCAGGTGGAACATTCAAGAGACCCAGTACTTC.